Listed here are 11 T cell receptor beta chains from one sample, sequenced in a study of T cell responses to AZD1222 COVID-19 vaccine. TCRdb's table, derived via immunoSEQ multiplex PCR, lists solely in-frame clones and lacks some. The table records about 140,000 clones, 85% to 95% of them present only once. The sequenced sample was peripheral blood, obtained on day 0 of AZD1222 vaccination. The receptors come from an adult in good health.

The genes are TRBV6-5 and TRBJ2-7; 9 nucleotides line up with TRBD1. The V gene's germline CDR1 is MNHEY and CDR2 SVGAGI. This CDR3 is 14 amino acids long. J was trimmed by 2 bases and V by 7 bases; bases with no gene match: 6. The CDR3 nucleotides are TGTGCCAGCAACCACAGGGGGCAGGCCTACGAGCAGTACTTC. Translated, it gives CASNHRGQAYEQYF.

This chain connects TRBV5-1 to TRBJ1-5; D call uncertain. The germline V and J ends were trimmed by 4 bases and 5 bases, with 10 bases remaining between them. The CDR3 spans 13 residues. The V gene's germline CDR1 is SGHRS and CDR2 YFSETQ. The CDR3: CASSTRPDQPQHF. Here the CDR3 DNA reads TGCGCCAGCAGCACACGGCCCGATCAGCCCCAGCATTTT.

This sequence joins TRBV7-2 and TRBJ1-6; D ambiguous. Germline CDR1 is SGHTA and CDR2 is FQGNSA. V was pared by 3 bases and J by 8 bases, with 5 bases between. The CDR3 extends over 12 amino acids. The CDR3 reads CASSFGDSPLHF. DNA of the CDR3: TGTGCCAGCAGCTTCGGAGATTCACCCCTCCACTTT.

The rearrangement uses TRBV11-3 and TRBJ2-1; D unresolved. The CDR3 totals 11 residues. Trimming took off 3 bases at V and 7 bases at J, with 4 bases between the two ends. CDR1 is SGHNT, CDR2 YENEEA, per germline. The CDR3 nucleotides read TGTGCCAGCAGCTTGGGAAATGAGCAGTTCTTC. Protein: CASSLGNEQFF.

J is TRBJ1-2 and V is TRBV7-2; TRBD1 might be the D (5 bases). CDR1 and CDR2 (germline): SGHTA, FQGNSA. This CDR3 contains 14 residues. V lost 2 bases, J lost 8 bases, and 15 bases lay in between. CDR3 region: CASSLFGRVGGYTF. For the CDR3, the DNA is TGTGCCAGCAGCTTATTCGGCAGGGTCGGCGGCTACACCTTC.

The rearrangement uses TRBV4-1 and TRBJ1-4; weak D call: TRBD1 (6 bases). The germline V and J ends were trimmed by 2 bases and 4 bases, with 11 bases remaining between them. This CDR3 comprises 15 residues. From germline, CDR1 is MGHRA and CDR2 YSYEKL. CDR3 nucleotide sequence: TGCGCCAGCAGCCAACAAGGACAGTTTAATGAAAAACTGTTTTTT. Its protein is CASSQQGQFNEKLFF.

V gene TRBV20-1 combines with J gene TRBJ2-1, with D possibly being TRBD2 (6 bases). The CDR3 is 15 amino acids. Per the germline V gene, CDR1 is DFQATT and CDR2 is SNEGSKA (reference sequence). V lost 3 bases to trimming and J lost 0 bases, with 12 bases between them. The chain's CDR3 is CSASGTASSYNEQFF. CDR3 nucleotide sequence: TGCAGTGCTAGTGGGACTGCGAGCTCCTACAATGAGCAGTTCTTC.

This chain joins TRBV6-2 or TRBV6-3 and TRBJ2-5; 12 bases line up with TRBD2. J lost 3 bases, V lost 5 bases, and 4 bases had no gene match. The CDR3 is 15 amino acids. The germline V gene encodes CDR1 MNHEY and CDR2 SVGEGT. For the CDR3, the DNA is TGTGCCAGCAGTGGCTGGACTAGCGGGGAAGAGACCCAGTACTTC. This codes for CASSGWTSGEETQYF.

The V gene is TRBV7-2, the J gene TRBJ1-5, with 7 nucleotides matching TRBD1. V lost 5 bases and J lost 5; bases outside the gene matches: 6. The CDR3 runs to 14 residues. CDR1 is SGHTA and CDR2 is FQGNSA in the germline V gene. CDR3 region: CASSDRDRYQPQHF. The CDR3 DNA sequence: TGTGCCAGCAGCGACCGGGACAGATATCAGCCCCAGCATTTT.

This chain joins TRBV28 and TRBJ1-2, with D possibly being TRBD1 (6 bases). This CDR3 is 13 amino acids long. Germline V gene lookup returns CDR1 MDHEN and CDR2 SYDVKM. The V end was cut by 4 bases, the J end by 3 bases, with 9 bases between. The CDR3 loop reads CASSWDTYYGYTF. The CDR3, as DNA: TGTGCCAGCAGTTGGGACACTTACTATGGCTACACCTTC.

V usage is TRBV6-5 and J usage is TRBJ1-1; 8 bases are a match to TRBD1. CDR1 and CDR2 (germline): MNHEY, SVGAGI. The length of the CDR3 is 15 residues. Trimming took 0 bases from V and 3 from J; bases not matched to a gene: 3. DNA of the CDR3: TGTGCCAGCAGTTACTCACAGGGGGGGGACACTGAAGCTTTCTTT. Its protein product is CASSYSQGGDTEAFF.